Listed below are T cell receptor beta chains from one sample, sequenced in a study of identical twins. TCRdb re-analysed the 5' RACE reads in MiXCR, keeping a single row per CDR3 protein. Here the sample spans under 300,000 distinct CDR3 sequences, more than 12% being singletons. Sample: memory (CD45RO+) T cells sorted from blood. The receptors shown here come from a woman aged 18-35 years in good health. CDR3s include the opening cysteine and the closing phenylalanine or tryptophan. D genes are given only for firm matches. Only some rows state a clone size, as once, few, many or a class for expanded clones.

size	J	D	V	CDR3	DNA
few	TRBJ2-1	-	TRBV20-1	CSATQGVREQFF	TGCAGTGCTACCCAAGGGGTCCGAGAGCAGTTCTTC
-	TRBJ1-2	-	TRBV9	CASSVGGTSLYGYTF	TGTGCCAGCAGCGTAGGAGGAACAAGTCTCTATGGCTACACCTTC
-	TRBJ2-6	-	TRBV19	CASSIPGTGANVLTF	TGTGCCAGTAGTATACCAGGGACTGGGGCCAACGTCCTGACTTTC
many	TRBJ2-2	-	TRBV6-5	CASSLWGGELFF	TGTGCCAGCAGTCTCTGGGGAGGGGAGCTGTTTTTT
-	TRBJ1-1	-	TRBV7-9	CASSSEVGNTEAFF	TGTGCCAGCAGCTCGGAAGTGGGGAACACTGAAGCTTTCTTT
many	TRBJ1-1	-	TRBV20-1	CSARGQGSDTEAFF	TGCAGTGCTAGAGGTCAGGGTTCCGACACTGAAGCTTTCTTT
-	TRBJ2-5	-	TRBV15	CATSREPQETQYF	TGTGCCACCAGCAGAGAACCGCAAGAGACCCAGTACTTC
-	TRBJ2-1	-	TRBV5-1	CASSPAARGGQFF	TGCGCCAGCAGCCCCGCAGCACGGGGTGGGCAGTTCTTC
-	TRBJ2-1	-	TRBV20-1	CSARDGGRSSYNEQFF	TGCAGTGCTAGAGACGGGGGACGAAGCTCCTACAATGAGCAGTTCTTC
-	TRBJ2-7	TRBD2	TRBV7-2	CASSLGIAGVIEQYF	TGTGCCAGCAGCTTAGGGATAGCGGGAGTAATCGAGCAGTACTTC
many	TRBJ2-1	TRBD2	TRBV12-3/TRBV12-4	CASSLASGSPNEQFF	TGTGCCAGCAGTCTAGCAAGCGGGAGCCCGAATGAGCAGTTCTTC
few	TRBJ1-1	TRBD1	TRBV20-1	CSARNSRAGGFGTEAFF	TGCAGTGCTAGAAACTCCCGGGCAGGGGGATTTGGCACTGAAGCTTTCTTT
few	TRBJ2-2	-	TRBV6-2/TRBV6-3	CASSELGGTNTGELFF	TGTGCCAGCAGCGAGTTGGGGGGAACGAACACCGGGGAGCTGTTTTTT
-	TRBJ1-1	-	TRBV11-3	CASSLMAGRNTEAFF	TGTGCCAGCAGCTTAATGGCCGGACGAAACACTGAAGCTTTCTTT
-	TRBJ1-3	-	TRBV7-8	CASSAEGHPARGNTIYF	TGTGCCAGCAGCGCTGAGGGACACCCAGCAAGGGGAAACACCATATATTTT
-	TRBJ2-3	-	TRBV20-1	CSARGGANGDTQYF	TGCAGTGCTAGGGGGGGCGCAAATGGAGATACGCAGTATTTT
many	TRBJ2-7	-	TRBV6-1	CASRDPTGYEQYF	TGTGCCAGCAGGGACCCCACTGGCTACGAGCAGTACTTC
-	TRBJ1-6	-	TRBV20-1	CSASGQSGSSPLHF	TGCAGTGCTTCTGGACAGTCGGGGAGTTCACCCCTCCACTTT
few	TRBJ1-1	TRBD1	TRBV6-1	CASRSGTGTYRTEAFF	TGTGCCAGCAGGTCCGGGACAGGGACGTATAGGACTGAAGCTTTCTTT
-	TRBJ1-2	-	TRBV12-3/TRBV12-4	CASSSWEGYTF	TGTGCCAGCAGTTCTTGGGAGGGCTACACCTTC
few	TRBJ1-2	TRBD1	TRBV3-1	CASSYGTGANYGYTF	TGTGCCAGCAGCTACGGGACAGGGGCGAACTATGGCTACACCTTC
-	TRBJ1-6	-	TRBV14	CASSRTDYNSPLHF	TGTGCCAGCAGCCGGACAGATTATAATTCACCCCTCCACTTT
-	TRBJ1-2	-	TRBV15	CATSNRANYGYTF	TGTGCCACCAGCAACAGAGCTAACTATGGCTACACCTTC
-	TRBJ2-1	-	TRBV7-9	CASSLLGTDEQFF	TGTGCCAGCAGCTTACTTGGGACGGATGAGCAGTTCTTC
few	TRBJ2-1	TRBD2	TRBV7-6	CASSPGGTPYNEQFF	TGTGCCAGCAGTCCCGGGGGGACTCCATACAATGAGCAGTTCTTC
-	TRBJ2-7	TRBD2	TRBV5-1	CASSSGGGTDSSYEQYF	TGCGCCAGCAGCTCCGGGGGGGGGACGGATAGCTCCTACGAGCAGTACTTC
-	TRBJ2-7	-	TRBV7-2	CASSLARPYEQYF	TGTGCCAGCAGCTTAGCCAGACCCTACGAGCAGTACTTC
many	TRBJ2-7	-	TRBV4-1	CASSQVEGSFSSYEQYF	TGCGCCAGCAGCCAAGTAGAAGGGAGTTTCAGCTCCTACGAGCAGTACTTC
-	TRBJ1-5	-	TRBV20-1	CSARDALNDQPQHF	TGCAGTGCTAGAGATGCCCTCAATGATCAGCCCCAGCATTTT
many	TRBJ2-4	TRBD2	TRBV5-1	CASSFGLAGKNIQYF	TGCGCCAGCAGCTTTGGACTAGCGGGGAAAAACATTCAGTACTTC
few	TRBJ2-7	-	TRBV12-3/TRBV12-4	CASGGLGYEQYF	TGTGCCAGCGGGGGATTAGGCTACGAGCAGTACTTC
few	TRBJ2-5	-	TRBV5-6	CASGGRTQYF	TGTGCCAGCGGAGGGCGGACCCAGTACTTC
few	TRBJ2-1	-	TRBV12-3/TRBV12-4	CASSLKGAGNSEQFF	TGTGCCAGCAGTTTAAAAGGAGCGGGCAATAGTGAGCAGTTCTTC
many	TRBJ1-2	-	TRBV12-3/TRBV12-4	CASSFRGSYGYTF	TGTGCCAGCAGTTTTAGGGGGAGTTATGGCTACACCTTC
many	TRBJ2-3	-	TRBV5-4	CASSSEKADTQYF	TGTGCCAGCAGCTCAGAAAAAGCAGATACGCAGTATTTT
many	TRBJ2-1	-	TRBV24-1	CATSDWANEQFF	TGTGCCACCAGTGATTGGGCCAATGAGCAGTTCTTC
-	TRBJ1-1	-	TRBV7-2	CASSPREPNTEAFF	TGTGCCAGCAGCCCCAGGGAACCGAACACTGAAGCTTTCTTT